This paragraph covers one T cell receptor (beta chain) sequence. Its target is unknown. TCRdb re-analysed the 5' RACE reads in MiXCR, keeping a single row per CDR3 protein. The sample records 200,000 to 250,000 distinct CDR3 sequences, roughly 7.5% being singletons. The data belong to a study of identical twins. Study-level results: Abundant beta clonotypes from cord blood bore fewer insertions; memory repertoires lacked this pattern. Zero-insertion analyses might be partly confounded by invariant T cells like MAIT and iNKT.

The CDR3 consists of 13 residues. Germline V gene data show CDR1 as SGHDT and CDR2 as YYEEEE. V gave up 0 bases and J gave up 9 bases, with 10 bases separating them. These data also formed part of another study, on yellow fever vaccine responses in identical twins.

The V and J genes are TRBV5-6 and TRBJ2-1; D not certain. The sequence was obtained from a woman between 18 and 30 years old in good health. Sequencing was performed on memory (CD45RO+) T cells sorted from blood. The CDR3 loop reads CASSLVGYGEQFF. Written as DNA, the CDR3 is TGTGCCAGCAGCTTGGTCGGGTACGGTGAGCAGTTCTTC.